This T cell receptor beta chain was retrieved from a study of Graves' ophthalmopathy and Graves' hyperthyroidism. RNA transcripts served as template for amplifying TCR beta CDR3 sequences. Second-round multiplex PCR came after first-round RT-PCR with HTBI primers. TCRdb reprocessed the multiplex PCR reads with MiXCR, giving one entry per CDR3 protein. The table has hundreds of thousands of distinct CDR3 sequences, about 38% seen once. Notes on the study in general: Ophthalmopathy versus stable hyperthyroidism: 13-signature model gave around 90% sensitivity, 75% to 82% specificity. Blood also harbored most expanded thyroid clonotypes above 0.001 frequency.

This CDR3 has 15 amino acids. V shed 3 bases, J shed 2 bases, and the junction held 6 bases outside the gene matches. The V gene's germline CDR1 is LNHDA and CDR2 SQIVND (reference sequence). Disease in donors with ophthalmopathy had moderate-to-severe activity, CAS ≥3, NOSPECS ≥4 and under 3 months' duration. Orbital computed tomography, together with clinical symptoms, serum thyroxine, TRAb and thyroid ultrasound, was used for diagnosis. Concerning this clonotype itself: What it recognizes is unknown.

The chain carries TRBV19 and TRBJ2-7; TRBD2 aligns across 8 bases. Sequencing used peripheral blood. The receptor was derived from an adult man with Graves' ophthalmopathy. CDR3 nucleotides: TGTGCCAGTAGTATTTATAGCGGGACGACCTACGAGCAGTACTTC. Protein: CASSIYSGTTYEQYF.